The clone carrying this T cell receptor (beta chain) was seen just once. Using a J-beta primer mix together with a sample-barcoded 5' primer, a second PCR was run for roughly 7 to 12 cycles. Each cDNA molecule carried a tag from a template-switch adaptor that contained 12 random nucleotides. A single record per CDR3 protein comes from TCRdb applying MiXCR to the 5' RACE reads. Among about 1 million distinct CDR3 sequences listed, under 55% were seen once. Each sample had at least 6.5 million PBMCs isolated. This specimen comes from a study of blood T cells in healthy people across ages. This receptor was obtained from a woman in her fifties or sixties in good health. The sequencing input was blood.

The chain's CDR3 is CASSSEREGRNEQFF. The CDR3 region has the DNA TGTGCCAGTAGTTCGGAGCGGGAGGGCCGGAATGAGCAGTTCTTC. The chain joins TRBV19 to TRBJ2-1; TRBD2 agrees at 10 bases. Germline V CDR1 and CDR2: LNHDA, SQIVND (reference sequence). Unmatched junction bases numbered 8, after V lost 5 bases and J lost 7 bases. CDR3 size: 15 residues. The whole variable domain, filled in from reference TRBV19 and TRBJ2-1, reads DGGITQSPKYLFRKEGQNVTLSCEQNLNHDAMYWYRQDPGQGLRLIYYSQIVNDFQKGDIAEGYSVSREKKESFPLTVTSAQKNPTAFYLCASSSEREGRNEQFFGPGTRLTVL.